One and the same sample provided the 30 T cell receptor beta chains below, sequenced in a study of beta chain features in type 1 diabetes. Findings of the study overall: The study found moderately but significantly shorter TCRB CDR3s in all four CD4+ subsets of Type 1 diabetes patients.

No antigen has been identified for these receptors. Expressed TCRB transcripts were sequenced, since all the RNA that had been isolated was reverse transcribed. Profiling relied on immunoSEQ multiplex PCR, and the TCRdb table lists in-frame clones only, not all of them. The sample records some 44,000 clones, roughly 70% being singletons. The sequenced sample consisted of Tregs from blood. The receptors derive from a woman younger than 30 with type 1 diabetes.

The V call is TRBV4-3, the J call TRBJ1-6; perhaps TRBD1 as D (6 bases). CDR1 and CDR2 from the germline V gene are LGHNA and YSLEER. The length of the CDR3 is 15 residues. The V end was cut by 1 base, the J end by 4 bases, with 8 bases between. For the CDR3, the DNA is TGCGCCAGCAGCCAAGCGGACAGTTATAATTCACCCCTCCACTTT. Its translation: CASSQADSYNSPLHF.

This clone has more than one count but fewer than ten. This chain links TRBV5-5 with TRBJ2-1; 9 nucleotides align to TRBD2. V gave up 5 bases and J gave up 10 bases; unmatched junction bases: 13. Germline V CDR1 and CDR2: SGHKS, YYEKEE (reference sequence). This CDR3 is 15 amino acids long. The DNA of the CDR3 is TGTGCCAGCAGTGAGGGACTAGCACAAATAGGGGAGCAGTTCTTC. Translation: CASSEGLAQIGEQFF.

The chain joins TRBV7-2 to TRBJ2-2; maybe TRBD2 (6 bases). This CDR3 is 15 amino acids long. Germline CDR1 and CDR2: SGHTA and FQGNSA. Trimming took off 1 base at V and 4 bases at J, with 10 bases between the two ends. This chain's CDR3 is CASSLGRAPTGELFF. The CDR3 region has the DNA TGTGCCAGCAGCTTAGGGAGGGCCCCCACCGGGGAGCTGTTTTTT.

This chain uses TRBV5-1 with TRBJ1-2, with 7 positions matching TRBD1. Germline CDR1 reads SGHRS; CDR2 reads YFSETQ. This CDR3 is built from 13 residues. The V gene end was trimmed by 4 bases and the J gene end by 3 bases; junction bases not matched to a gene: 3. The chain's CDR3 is CASSITGDYGYTF. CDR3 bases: TGCGCCAGCAGCATTACAGGGGACTATGGCTACACCTTC.

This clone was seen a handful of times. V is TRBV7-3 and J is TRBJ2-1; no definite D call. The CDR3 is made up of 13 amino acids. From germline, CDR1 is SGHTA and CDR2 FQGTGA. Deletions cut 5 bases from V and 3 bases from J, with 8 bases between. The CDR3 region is CASSLSNYNEQFF. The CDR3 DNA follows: TGTGCCAGCAGCCTTAGTAACTACAATGAGCAGTTCTTC. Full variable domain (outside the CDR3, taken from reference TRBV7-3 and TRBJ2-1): GAGVSQTPSNKVTEKGKYVELRCDPISGHTALYWYRQSLGQGPEFLIYFQGTGAADDSGLPNDRFFAVRPEGSVSTLKIQRTERGDSAVYLCASSLSNYNEQFFGPGTRLTVL.

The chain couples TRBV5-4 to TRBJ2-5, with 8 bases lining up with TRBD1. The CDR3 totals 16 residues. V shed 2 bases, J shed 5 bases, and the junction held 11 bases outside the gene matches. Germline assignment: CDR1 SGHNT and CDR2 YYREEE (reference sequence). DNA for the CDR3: TGTGCCAGCAGCTTTGAAGGTACAGGGGGATCGGAGACCCAGTACTTC. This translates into CASSFEGTGGSETQYF.

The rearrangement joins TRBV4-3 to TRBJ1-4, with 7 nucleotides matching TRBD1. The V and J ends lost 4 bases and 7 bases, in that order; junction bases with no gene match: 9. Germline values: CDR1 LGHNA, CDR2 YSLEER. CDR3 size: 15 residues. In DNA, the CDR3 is TGCGCCAGCAGCCGGTCGACAGGGATTGGTGAAAAACTGTTTTTT. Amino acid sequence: CASSRSTGIGEKLFF.

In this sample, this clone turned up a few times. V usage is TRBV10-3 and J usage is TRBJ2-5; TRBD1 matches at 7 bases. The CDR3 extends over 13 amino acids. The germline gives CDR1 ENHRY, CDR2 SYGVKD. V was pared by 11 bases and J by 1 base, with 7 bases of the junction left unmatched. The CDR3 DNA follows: TGTGCCTTAAGACAGGGCCCCCAAGAGACCCAGTACTTC. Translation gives CALRQGPQETQYF.

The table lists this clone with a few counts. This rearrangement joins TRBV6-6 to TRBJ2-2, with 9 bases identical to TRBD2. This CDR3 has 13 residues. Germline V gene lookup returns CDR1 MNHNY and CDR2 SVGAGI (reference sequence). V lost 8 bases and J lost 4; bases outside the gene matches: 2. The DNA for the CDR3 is TGTGCCAGCCGACTAGCGGTCACCGGGGAGCTGTTTTTT. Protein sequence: CASRLAVTGELFF.

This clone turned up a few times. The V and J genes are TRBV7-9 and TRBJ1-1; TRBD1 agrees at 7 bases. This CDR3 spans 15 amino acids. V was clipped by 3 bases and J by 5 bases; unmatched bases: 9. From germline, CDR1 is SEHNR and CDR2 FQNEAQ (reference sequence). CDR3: CASSLGDRVWTEAFF. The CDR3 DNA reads TGTGCCAGCAGCTTGGGCGACAGGGTTTGGACTGAAGCTTTCTTT.

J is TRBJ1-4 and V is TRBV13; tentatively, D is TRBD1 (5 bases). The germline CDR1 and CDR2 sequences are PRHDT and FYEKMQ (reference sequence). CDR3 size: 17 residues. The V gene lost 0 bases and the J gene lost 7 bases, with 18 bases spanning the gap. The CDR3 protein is CASSLGGTGTGGEKLFF. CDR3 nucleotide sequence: TGTGCCAGCAGCTTAGGGGGTACCGGGACCGGGGGTGAAAAACTGTTTTTT.

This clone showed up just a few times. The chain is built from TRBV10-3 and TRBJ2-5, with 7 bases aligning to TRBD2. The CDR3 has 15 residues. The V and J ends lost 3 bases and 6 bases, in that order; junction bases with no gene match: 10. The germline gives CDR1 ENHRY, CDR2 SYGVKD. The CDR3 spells CAISDPRGRGQTQYF. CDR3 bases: TGTGCCATCAGTGACCCGCGCGGGAGAGGGCAGACCCAGTACTTC.

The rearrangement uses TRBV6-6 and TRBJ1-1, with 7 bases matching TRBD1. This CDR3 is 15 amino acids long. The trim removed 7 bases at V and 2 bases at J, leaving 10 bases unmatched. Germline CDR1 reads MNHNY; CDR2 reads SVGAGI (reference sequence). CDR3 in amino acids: CASTPGGHLNTEAFF. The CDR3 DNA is TGTGCCAGCACCCCAGGGGGACACCTCAACACTGAAGCTTTCTTT.

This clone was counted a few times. Here the CDR3 DNA reads TGTGCCAGCAGCCCAGGGGACCTAATCAGCGAGCAGTACTTC. This codes for CASSPGDLISEQYF. This chain joins TRBV11-2 and TRBJ2-7; tentative D call: TRBD1 (6 bases). Looked up from germline, CDR1 is SGHAT and CDR2 is FQNNGV. Deletions cut 5 bases from V and 6 bases from J, with 17 bases between. This CDR3 comprises 14 residues. Drawing the rest from reference TRBV11-2 and TRBJ2-7, the complete variable domain is EAGVAQSPRYKIIEKRQSVAFWCNPISGHATLYWYQQILGQGPKLLIQFQNNGVVDDSQLPKDRFSAERLKGVDSTLKIQPAKLEDSAVYLCASSPGDLISEQYFGPGTRLTVT.

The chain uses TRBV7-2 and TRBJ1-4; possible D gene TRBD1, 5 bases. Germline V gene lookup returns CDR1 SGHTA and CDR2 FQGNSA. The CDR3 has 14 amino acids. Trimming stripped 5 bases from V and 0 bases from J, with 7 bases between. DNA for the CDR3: TGTGCCAGCAGCGAACAGGCAACTAATGAAAAACTGTTTTTT. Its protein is CASSEQATNEKLFF.

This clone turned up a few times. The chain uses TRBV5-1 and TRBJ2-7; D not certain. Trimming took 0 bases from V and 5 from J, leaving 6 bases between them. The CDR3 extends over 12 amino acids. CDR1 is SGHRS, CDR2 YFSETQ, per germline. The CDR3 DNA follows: TGCGCCAGCAGCTTGGACCTAGACGAGCAGTACTTC. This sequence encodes CASSLDLDEQYF.

CDR3 amino acids: CASSLVGGWAYEQYF. The DNA of the CDR3 is TGTGCCAGCAGCTTAGTGGGCGGGTGGGCCTACGAGCAGTACTTC. V usage is TRBV7-9 and J usage is TRBJ2-7, with D perhaps matching TRBD2 (5 bases). Germline values: CDR1 SEHNR, CDR2 FQNEAQ (reference sequence). V was trimmed by 1 base and J by 2 bases, leaving 12 bases between them. The CDR3 covers 15 residues.

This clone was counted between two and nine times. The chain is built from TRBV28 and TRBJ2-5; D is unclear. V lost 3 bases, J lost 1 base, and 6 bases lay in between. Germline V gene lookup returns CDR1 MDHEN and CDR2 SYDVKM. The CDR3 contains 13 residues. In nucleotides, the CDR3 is TGTGCCAGCAGTTTGGTGGCCCAAGAGACCCAGTACTTC. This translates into CASSLVAQETQYF.

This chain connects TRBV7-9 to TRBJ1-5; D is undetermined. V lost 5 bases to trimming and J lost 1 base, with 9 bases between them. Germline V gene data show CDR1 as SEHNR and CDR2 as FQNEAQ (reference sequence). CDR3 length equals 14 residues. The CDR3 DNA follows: TGTGCCAGCAGCCCGGCGGTAAGCAATCAGCCCCAGCATTTT. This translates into CASSPAVSNQPQHF.

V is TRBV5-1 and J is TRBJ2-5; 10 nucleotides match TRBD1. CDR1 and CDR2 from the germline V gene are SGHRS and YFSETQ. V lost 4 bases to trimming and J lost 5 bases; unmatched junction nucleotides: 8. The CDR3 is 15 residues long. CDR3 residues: CASSRTGGPLETQYF. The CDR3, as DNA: TGCGCCAGCAGCAGGACAGGGGGGCCTTTGGAGACCCAGTACTTC. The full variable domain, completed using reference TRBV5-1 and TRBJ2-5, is KAGVTQTPRYLIKTRGQQVTLSCSPISGHRSVSWYQQTPGQGLQFLFEYFSETQRNKGNFPGRFSGRQFSNSRSEMNVSTLELGDSALYLCASSRTGGPLETQYFGPGTRLLVL.

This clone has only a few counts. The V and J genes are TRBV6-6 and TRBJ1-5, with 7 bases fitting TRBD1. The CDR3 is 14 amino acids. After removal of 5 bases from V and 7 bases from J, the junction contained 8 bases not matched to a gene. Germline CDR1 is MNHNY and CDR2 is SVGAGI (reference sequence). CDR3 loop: CASSTTGFAQPQHF. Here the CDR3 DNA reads TGTGCCAGCAGTACGACAGGGTTTGCCCAGCCCCAGCATTTT.

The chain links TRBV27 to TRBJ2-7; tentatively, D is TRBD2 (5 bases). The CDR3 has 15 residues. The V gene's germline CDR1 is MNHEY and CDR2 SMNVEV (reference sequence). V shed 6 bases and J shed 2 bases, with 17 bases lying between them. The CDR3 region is CASSLRTLRPYEQYF. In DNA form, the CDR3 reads TGTGCCAGCAGCCTACGGACTCTTAGGCCCTACGAGCAGTACTTC.

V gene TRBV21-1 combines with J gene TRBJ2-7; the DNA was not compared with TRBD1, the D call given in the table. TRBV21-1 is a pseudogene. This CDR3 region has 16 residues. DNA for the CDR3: TGTGCCAGCAGCAAAGGGGGGCACCAGAGCTCCTACGAGCAGTACTTC. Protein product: CASSKGGHQSSYEQYF.

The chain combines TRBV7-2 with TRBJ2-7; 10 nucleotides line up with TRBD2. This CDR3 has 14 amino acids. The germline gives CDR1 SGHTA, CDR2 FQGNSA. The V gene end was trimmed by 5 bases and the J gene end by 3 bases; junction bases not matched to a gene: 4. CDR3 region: CASSTSGTIYEQYF. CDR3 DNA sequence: TGTGCCAGCAGCACTAGCGGGACAATCTACGAGCAGTACTTC.

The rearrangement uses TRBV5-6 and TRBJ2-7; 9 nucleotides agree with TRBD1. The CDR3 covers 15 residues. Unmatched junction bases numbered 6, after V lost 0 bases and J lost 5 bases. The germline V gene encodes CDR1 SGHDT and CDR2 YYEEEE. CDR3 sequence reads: CASSLEGQGGHEQYF. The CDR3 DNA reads TGTGCCAGCAGCTTGGAGGGACAGGGTGGCCACGAGCAGTACTTC.

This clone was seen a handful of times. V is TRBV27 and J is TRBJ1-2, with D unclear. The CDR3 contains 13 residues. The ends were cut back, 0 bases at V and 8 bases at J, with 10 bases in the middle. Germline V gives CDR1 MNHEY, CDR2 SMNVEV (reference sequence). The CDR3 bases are TGTGCCAGCAGTTTATCAGGCTGGAGGGGCTACACCTTC. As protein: CASSLSGWRGYTF.

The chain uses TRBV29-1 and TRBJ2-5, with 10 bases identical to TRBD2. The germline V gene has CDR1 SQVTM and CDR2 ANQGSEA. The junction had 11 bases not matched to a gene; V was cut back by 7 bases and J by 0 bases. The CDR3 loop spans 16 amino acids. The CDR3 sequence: CSAKGASGGNQETQYF. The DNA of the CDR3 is TGCAGCGCCAAGGGTGCTAGCGGGGGCAACCAAGAGACCCAGTACTTC.

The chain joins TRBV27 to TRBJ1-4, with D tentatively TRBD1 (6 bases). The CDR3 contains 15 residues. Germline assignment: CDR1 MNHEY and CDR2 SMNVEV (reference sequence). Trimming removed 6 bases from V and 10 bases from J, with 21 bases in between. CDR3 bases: TGTGCCAGCAGCTTTCAGCGGGGGCCGGGTGGAAAACTGTTTTTT. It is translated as CASSFQRGPGGKLFF.

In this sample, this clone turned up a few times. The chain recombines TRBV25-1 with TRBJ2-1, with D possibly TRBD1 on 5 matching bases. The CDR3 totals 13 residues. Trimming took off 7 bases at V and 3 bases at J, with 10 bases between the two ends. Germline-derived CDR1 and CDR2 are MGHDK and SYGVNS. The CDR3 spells CASTGQVYNEQFF. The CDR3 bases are TGTGCCAGCACAGGGCAGGTCTACAATGAGCAGTTCTTC.

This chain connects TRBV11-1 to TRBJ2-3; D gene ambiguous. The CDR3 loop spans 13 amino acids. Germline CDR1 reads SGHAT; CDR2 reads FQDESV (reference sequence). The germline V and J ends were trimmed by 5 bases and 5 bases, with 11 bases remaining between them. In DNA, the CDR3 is TGTGCCAGCAGCCCCCCGACTTTAGATACGCAGTATTTT. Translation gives CASSPPTLDTQYF.